The source of this TCR beta chain is a study of blood T cell repertoires in COVID-19. Across the study: T cells, B-cell-depleted T cells, or PBMCs provided the cDNA or gDNA that served as material.

The CDR3 runs to 14 residues. Participant age was roughly 18 to 100 years, and participants resided in 24 US areas. Allocation to cohorts depended on clinical history reported by the participants. TCRdb's table, derived via immunoSEQ multiplex PCR, lists solely in-frame clones and lacks some. Of under 300,000 clones in the sample, around nine tenths are singletons; the top ten hold 8.8%. Sequencing used PBMCs or T cells enriched from blood (not recorded which). The rearrangement joins TRBV21-1 to TRBJ2-5; TRBD1 reflects the table's D call only, with no check against the DNA. TRBV21-1 is a listed pseudogene. The clonotype was recovered from a man in his forties who had recovered from COVID-19. The CDR3 loop reads CASSKVDREETQYF. For the CDR3, the DNA is TGTGCCAGCAGCAAAGTGGACAGGGAAGAGACCCAGTACTTC.